This T cell receptor (beta chain) came from a study of Graves' ophthalmopathy and Graves' hyperthyroidism. Scientists amplified the TCR beta CDR3 regions from RNA transcripts. The authors performed first-round RT-PCR with HTBI primers and then a second-round multiplex PCR. TCRdb processed the multiplex PCR reads anew with MiXCR; each CDR3 protein has one entry. The sample holds 500,000 to 600,000 distinct CDR3 sequences; under 40% are singletons and the top ten take about 4.1%. Findings of the study overall: Blood was where most expanded thyroid clonotypes above 0.001 frequency also turned up.

At least ten counts were recorded for this clonotype. Antigen: not known. Exclusion applied to patients with other autoimmune diseases, uncontrolled infections, pregnancy or lactation. Germline V gene sequence: CDR1 MGHRA, CDR2 YSYEKL. The CDR3 extends over 16 amino acids. V was trimmed by 4 bases and J by 4 bases, leaving 19 bases between them. The sample comprised peripheral blood or thyroid tissue (not recorded which). The sequence came from an adult man with Graves' hyperthyroidism. The chain carries TRBV4-1 and TRBJ1-2; D not resolved. The CDR3 loop reads CASSLSLTRAFYGYTF. CDR3 DNA: TGCGCCAGCAGCCTTAGCCTCACAAGGGCCTTCTATGGCTACACCTTC.